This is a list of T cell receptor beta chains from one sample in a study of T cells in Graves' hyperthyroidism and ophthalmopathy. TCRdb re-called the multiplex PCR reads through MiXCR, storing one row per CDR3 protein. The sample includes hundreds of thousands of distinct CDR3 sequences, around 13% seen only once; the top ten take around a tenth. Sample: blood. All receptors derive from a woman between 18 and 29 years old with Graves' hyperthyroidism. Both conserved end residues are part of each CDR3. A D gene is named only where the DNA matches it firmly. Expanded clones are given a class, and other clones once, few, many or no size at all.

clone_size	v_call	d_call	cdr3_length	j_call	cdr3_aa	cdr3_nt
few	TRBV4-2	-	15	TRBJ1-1	CASSPDWTPNTEAFF	TGTGCCAGCAGCCCGGACTGGACACCGAACACTGAAGCTTTCTTT
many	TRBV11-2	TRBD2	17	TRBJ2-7	CASSLDRLAGSTYEQYF	TGTGCCAGCAGCTTAGATCGTTTAGCGGGATCTACCTACGAGCAGTACTTC
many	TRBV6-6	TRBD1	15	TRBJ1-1	CASSYRQGTNTEAFF	TGTGCCAGCAGTTACCGACAGGGGACGAACACTGAAGCTTTCTTT
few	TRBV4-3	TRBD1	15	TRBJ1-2	CASSQDPGQAGGYTF	TGCGCCAGCAGCCAAGATCCGGGACAGGCAGGCGGCTACACCTTC
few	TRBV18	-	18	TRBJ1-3	CASNTGTLVLRPGNTIYF	TGTGCCAGCAATACCGGGACACTTGTTCTTCGGCCTGGAAACACCATATATTTT
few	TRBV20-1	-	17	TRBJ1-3	CSARDLQGPLSGNTIYF	TGCAGTGCTAGAGACCTACAGGGCCCACTCTCTGGAAACACCATATATTTT
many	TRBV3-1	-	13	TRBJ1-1	CASRVTGYTEAFF	TGTGCCAGCAGGGTCACAGGCTACACTGAAGCTTTCTTT
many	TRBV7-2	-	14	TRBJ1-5	CASSLVAGEQPQHF	TGTGCCAGCAGCTTAGTGGCAGGGGAACAGCCCCAGCATTTT
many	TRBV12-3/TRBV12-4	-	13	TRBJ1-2	CASTHGGSFGYTF	TGTGCCAGCACCCATGGGGGTTCCTTTGGCTACACCTTC
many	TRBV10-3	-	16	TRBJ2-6	CAISESQSSGANVLTF	TGTGCCATCAGTGAGTCTCAGAGCTCTGGGGCCAACGTCCTGACTTTC
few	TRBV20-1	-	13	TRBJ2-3	CSALPAPTDTQCF	TGCAGTGCCCTCCCGGCCCCCACAGATACGCAGTGTTTT
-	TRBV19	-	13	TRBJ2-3	CASSTTFTDTQYF	TGTGCCAGTAGTACAACTTTCACAGATACGCAGTATTTT
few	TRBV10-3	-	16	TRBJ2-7	CAISERGPGSFYEQYF	TGTGCCATCAGTGAGAGAGGGCCCGGGTCGTTCTACGAGCAGTACTTC
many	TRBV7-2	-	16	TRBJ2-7	CASSTTHYTTSYEQYF	TGTGCCAGCAGCACTACACACTATACCACTTCCTACGAGCAGTACTTC
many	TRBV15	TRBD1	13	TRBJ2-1	CATRRTGNNEQFF	TGTGCCACCAGGCGGACAGGGAACAATGAGCAGTTCTTC
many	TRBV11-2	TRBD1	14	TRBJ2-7	CASSLNRGMYEQYF	TGTGCCAGCAGCTTAAACAGGGGGATGTACGAGCAGTACTTC
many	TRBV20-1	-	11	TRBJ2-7	CSARGVNEQYF	TGCAGTGCTAGGGGCGTGAACGAGCAGTACTTC
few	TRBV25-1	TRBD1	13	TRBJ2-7	CASRGQTSYEQYF	TGTGCCAGCAGGGGACAGACCTCCTACGAGCAGTACTTC
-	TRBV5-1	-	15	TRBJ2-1	CASSLGVWDYNEQFF	TGTGCCAGCAGCTTGGGGGTATGGGATTACAATGAGCAGTTCTTC
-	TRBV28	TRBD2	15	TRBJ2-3	CASPPSGSPVDTQYF	TGTGCCAGCCCTCCTAGCGGGAGCCCGGTAGATACGCAGTATTTT
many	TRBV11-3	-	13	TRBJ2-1	CASSLGGGSEQFF	TGTGCCAGCAGCTTAGGAGGGGGATCTGAGCAGTTCTTC
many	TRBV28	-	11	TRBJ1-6	CASSFDSPLHF	TGTGCCAGCAGTTTCGATTCACCCCTCCACTTT
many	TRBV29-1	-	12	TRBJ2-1	CSVPRSYNEQFF	TGCAGCGTTCCGCGCAGCTACAATGAGCAGTTCTTC